This passage covers 27 T cell receptor beta chains from one sample sequenced in a study of T cell changes during pregnancy in multiple sclerosis. Sequenced by immunoSEQ multiplex PCR; TCRdb stores in-frame clones only, minus some. Here the sample spans roughly 87,000 clones, roughly 93% being singletons. The sequenced sample was peripheral blood, obtained in the third trimester of pregnancy. The receptors stem from a female donor in good health, enrolled as a control in a pregnancy study.

The chain joins TRBV25-1 to TRBJ2-5; TRBD2 agrees at 9 bases. This CDR3 region has 17 residues. Trimming removed 0 bases from V and 2 bases from J; junction bases left unmatched: 7. Germline V gives CDR1 MGHDK, CDR2 SYGVNS. The CDR3 here is CASSEYQAGGLQETQYF. CDR3 nucleotides: TGTGCCAGCAGTGAATATCAGGCGGGAGGGCTTCAAGAGACCCAGTACTTC.

V gene TRBV19 combines with J gene TRBJ2-4; D might be TRBD2 (6 bases). The germline V and J ends were trimmed by 3 bases and 0 bases, with 9 bases remaining between them. This CDR3 has 15 residues. Germline V gene lookup returns CDR1 LNHDA and CDR2 SQIVND (reference sequence). The CDR3 sequence is CASSILGGAKNIQYF. The CDR3 bases are TGTGCCAGTAGTATCTTGGGAGGAGCCAAAAACATTCAGTACTTC.

The gene calls are TRBV7-2 and TRBJ2-5; D is possibly TRBD2 (6 bases). Germline values: CDR1 SGHTA, CDR2 FQGNSA. This CDR3 contains 14 residues. V lost 5 bases and J 1 base, leaving 11 bases between the germline ends. The CDR3: CASSARTIQETQYF. DNA for the CDR3: TGTGCCAGCAGCGCCCGGACTATCCAAGAGACCCAGTACTTC.

The count of this clone is one. V is TRBV5-1 and J is TRBJ1-5; TRBD1 might be the D (6 bases). The germline V gene encodes CDR1 SGHRS and CDR2 YFSETQ. The CDR3 covers 15 residues. Trimming stripped 0 bases from V and 6 bases from J, with 13 bases between. The CDR3 sequence is CASSLGTGMGQPQHF. The CDR3 DNA reads TGCGCCAGCAGCTTGGGAACAGGGATGGGTCAGCCCCAGCATTTT.

The chain combines TRBV14 with TRBJ2-3; 8 bases align to TRBD1. Germline V gives CDR1 SGHDN, CDR2 FVKESK. The CDR3 loop spans 15 amino acids. The J segment lost 6 bases and the V segment lost 4 bases, leaving 9 bases of the junction unmatched. CDR3 sequence (DNA): TGTGCCAGCAGCCGCCCGGGACAGGTCGAGGATACGCAGTATTTT. This translates into CASSRPGQVEDTQYF.

The chain combines TRBV4-1 with TRBJ2-1, with TRBD2 matching 7 bases. The CDR3 consists of 20 residues. With V trimmed by 0 bases and J by 0 bases, 14 bases remained unmatched. Germline CDR1 and CDR2: MGHRA and YSYEKL. The CDR3 DNA follows: TGCGCCAGCAGCCAAGATGCCCCTCCTTCAGCGGGAAGCTCCTACAATGAGCAGTTCTTC. It translates to CASSQDAPPSAGSSYNEQFF.

This clone has a handful of counts. This chain links TRBV6-4 with TRBJ2-2, with TRBD2 as a possible D gene (6 bases). Germline V gene data show CDR1 as MRHNA and CDR2 as SNTAGT. The CDR3 extends over 13 amino acids. V was cut by 4 bases and J by 4 bases, with 7 bases left in between. This chain's CDR3 is CASSAGSTGELFF. CDR3 bases: TGTGCCAGCAGTGCCGGGAGCACCGGGGAGCTGTTTTTT.

The V gene is TRBV6-6, the J gene TRBJ2-6; 7 positions match TRBD1. The CDR3 totals 16 residues. Looked up from germline, CDR1 is MNHNY and CDR2 is SVGAGI (reference sequence). The V segment lost 7 bases and the J segment 1 base; nucleotides outside the gene matches: 7. The CDR3 sequence is CASTLRQGSGANVLTF. The CDR3, as DNA: TGTGCCAGCACCCTCAGACAGGGTTCTGGGGCCAACGTCCTGACTTTC.

J is TRBJ1-1 and V is TRBV20-1, with D unresolved. The CDR3 spans 11 residues. Germline V gene data show CDR1 as DFQATT and CDR2 as SNEGSKA (reference sequence). V lost 7 bases to trimming and J lost 1 base, with 7 bases between them. The CDR3 sequence is CSGRRNTEAFF. CDR3 nucleotide sequence: TGCAGTGGTAGGAGGAACACTGAAGCTTTCTTT.

CDR3 bases: TGCGCCAGATCACCGGGACAGGGGCTATCGGACACCATATATTTT. Amino acids: CARSPGQGLSDTIYF. The V call is TRBV5-1, the J call TRBJ1-3; 10 nucleotides line up with TRBD1. V dropped 8 bases and J dropped 8; count of bases not matched to a gene: 13. Looked up from germline, CDR1 is SGHRS and CDR2 is YFSETQ. The CDR3 consists of 15 residues.

This clone was recorded only once. The chain employs TRBV5-1 and TRBJ2-7, with 11 bases aligning to TRBD2. Losses at the gene ends were 4 bases for V and 3 bases for J; bases not matched to a gene: 6. Germline-derived CDR1 and CDR2 are SGHRS and YFSETQ. This CDR3 is 15 amino acids long. The CDR3 spells CASSQIAGGNYEQYF. As DNA, the CDR3 is TGCGCCAGCAGCCAAATAGCGGGAGGGAACTACGAGCAGTACTTC.

The chain is built from TRBV5-1 and TRBJ2-3; TRBD2 matches 12 bases. This CDR3 has 15 residues. Germline values: CDR1 SGHRS, CDR2 YFSETQ. Trimming took 5 bases from V and 3 from J; bases not matched to a gene: 4. CDR3 protein: CASSPGTSGTDTQYF. The CDR3 DNA reads TGCGCCAGCAGTCCCGGGACTAGCGGGACAGATACGCAGTATTTT.

The gene calls are TRBV11-2 and TRBJ2-1; D is perhaps TRBD2 (5 bases). This CDR3 contains 15 residues. Germline CDR1 SGHAT, CDR2 FQNNGV. V lost 3 bases to trimming and J lost 0 bases, with 9 bases between them. In DNA, the CDR3 is TGTGCCAGCAGCTTGGACTTCTCCTCCTACAATGAGCAGTTCTTC. It translates to CASSLDFSSYNEQFF.

The gene calls are TRBV6-5 and TRBJ2-1, with 7 bases fitting TRBD1. V lost 0 bases and J lost 4; bases outside the gene matches: 3. The CDR3 contains 15 residues. Looked up from germline, CDR1 is MNHEY and CDR2 is SVGAGI. This chain's CDR3 is CASSYSRQGYNEQFF. In DNA form, the CDR3 reads TGTGCCAGCAGTTACTCGAGACAGGGATACAATGAGCAGTTCTTC.

J is TRBJ2-6 and V is TRBV2, with 7 bases aligning to TRBD1. CDR1 and CDR2 (germline): SNHLY, FYNNEI. V lost 4 bases, J lost 1 base, and 7 bases stayed unmatched. The CDR3 is 17 amino acids. CDR3 DNA: TGTGCCAGCAGTGGAGACAGGGTAGGGTCTGGGGCCAACGTCCTGACTTTC. It encodes CASSGDRVGSGANVLTF.

The V and J genes are TRBV7-2 and TRBJ2-1; 7 bases align to TRBD1. The V and J ends lost 3 bases and 8 bases, in that order; junction bases with no gene match: 10. Germline V gene data show CDR1 as SGHTA and CDR2 as FQGNSA. The CDR3 extends over 15 amino acids. The CDR3 DNA follows: TGTGCCAGCAGCTTTGGGAAGGGGGCTATGGATGAGCAGTTCTTC. Its translation is CASSFGKGAMDEQFF.

The chain couples TRBV6-4 to TRBJ2-2; tentatively, D is TRBD2 (5 bases). The germline CDR1 and CDR2 sequences are MRHNA and SNTAGT. This CDR3 spans 15 amino acids. Between the trimmed V and J ends, which lost 0 bases and 5 bases, there was a span of 10 bases. The CDR3 nucleotides are TGTGCCAGCAGTGACTCACTAGATCAGACCGGGGAGCTGTTTTTT. This encodes CASSDSLDQTGELFF.

A note on this clone: The junction shows a germline mismatch at one end, possibly a read error. The rearrangement joins TRBV7-9 to TRBJ2-1; 14 bases map to TRBD2. There are 13 residues in the CDR3. Germline CDR1 SEHNR, CDR2 FQNEAQ (reference sequence). DNA for the CDR3: TGTGCCAGCAGAACAGGGACTAGCGGGAGTTGGATCTTC. Its translation is CASRTGTSGSWIF.

This chain joins TRBV27 and TRBJ2-1, with D maybe TRBD1 (5 bases). CDR3 length equals 14 residues. Trimming removed 2 bases at V and 6 bases at J, with 11 bases between. CDR1 and CDR2 from the germline V gene are MNHEY and SMNVEV (reference sequence). The CDR3 spells CASSLGRDLNEQFF. CDR3 bases: TGTGCCAGCAGTTTAGGCAGGGATCTCAATGAGCAGTTCTTC.

V and J are TRBV18 and TRBJ2-3; maybe TRBD2 (7 bases). Trimming cost V 2 bases and J 5 bases, with 11 bases left between them. This CDR3 has 14 amino acids. The germline V gene has CDR1 KGHSH and CDR2 LQKENI. As DNA, the CDR3 is TGTGCCAGCTCACCATCAGGGGAGGGAGATACGCAGTATTTT. The encoded protein is CASSPSGEGDTQYF.

The rearrangement uses TRBV5-1 and TRBJ1-4; D is possibly TRBD1 (6 bases). In germline, CDR1 is SGHRS, CDR2 YFSETQ. The CDR3 extends over 15 amino acids. Trimming pared 0 bases from V and 3 bases from J, leaving 9 bases between. This CDR3 reads CASSLARTANEKLFF. CDR3 coding DNA: TGCGCCAGCAGCTTGGCTAGGACAGCTAATGAAAAACTGTTTTTT.

This clone has only a few counts. CDR3 loop: CASSLPTGAGTEAFF. The CDR3 coding sequence is TGCGCCAGCAGCTTGCCGACAGGGGCCGGGACTGAAGCTTTCTTT. The rearrangement joins TRBV5-1 to TRBJ1-1; 8 bases match TRBD1. Germline V gives CDR1 SGHRS, CDR2 YFSETQ. Unmatched junction bases numbered 7, after V lost 1 base and J lost 5 bases. This CDR3 has 15 residues.

The J gene is TRBJ1-1, the V gene TRBV4-1; maybe TRBD1 (5 bases). This CDR3 region has 13 residues. CDR1 is MGHRA, CDR2 YSYEKL, per germline. Between the trimmed V and J ends, which lost 0 bases and 8 bases, there was a span of 10 bases. CDR3 amino acids: CASSQDRGPEAFF. CDR3 nucleotides: TGCGCCAGCAGCCAAGATAGGGGCCCCGAAGCTTTCTTT.

The CDR3, as DNA: TGCGCCAGCAGCTTGTTAAGCGGGGGTGGCACTGAAGCTTTCTTT. Translated, it gives CASSLLSGGGTEAFF. This chain connects TRBV5-1 to TRBJ1-1, with D perhaps TRBD1 (5 bases). The CDR3 is made up of 15 amino acids. CDR1 is SGHRS, CDR2 YFSETQ, per germline. V lost 1 base and J 4 bases, leaving 14 bases between the germline ends.

V and J are TRBV6-6 and TRBJ1-4, with no clear D. V dropped 2 bases and J dropped 7 bases, with 5 bases sitting between them. Germline V CDR1 and CDR2: MNHNY, SVGAGI (reference sequence). This CDR3 region has 12 residues. The CDR3 loop is CASSYQVEKLFF. The DNA for the CDR3 is TGTGCCAGCAGTTACCAGGTTGAAAAACTGTTTTTT.

The chain uses TRBV28 and TRBJ1-4; 10 nucleotides line up with TRBD1. This CDR3 comprises 14 residues. Trimming took 6 bases from V and 7 from J; bases not matched to a gene: 5. Germline assignment: CDR1 MDHEN and CDR2 SYDVKM. CDR3 amino acids: CASSPGQGREKLFF. DNA for the CDR3: TGTGCCAGCAGCCCGGGACAGGGGCGTGAAAAACTGTTTTTT. The entire variable domain, with the rest obtained from reference TRBV28 and TRBJ1-4, is as follows: DVKVTQSSRYLVKRTGEKVFLECVQDMDHENMFWYRQDPGLGLRLIYFSYDVKMKEKGDIPEGYSVSREKKERFSLILESASTNQTSMYLCASSPGQGREKLFFGSGTQLSVL.

The chain joins TRBV2 to TRBJ2-1; 7 bases map to TRBD2. The germline CDR1 and CDR2 sequences are SNHLY and FYNNEI. This CDR3 is built from 16 residues. V trimming: 6 bases; J trimming: 7 bases; junction bases outside the gene matches: 15. CDR3: CASRDFGGRLANEQFF. CDR3 sequence (DNA): TGTGCCAGCAGGGACTTTGGCGGGAGATTGGCGAATGAGCAGTTCTTC. Full variable domain (missing parts from reference TRBV2 and TRBJ2-1): EPEVTQTPSHQVTQMGQEVILRCVPISNHLYFYWYRQILGQKVEFLVSFYNNEISEKSEIFDDQFSVERPDGSNFTLKIRSTKLEDSAMYFCASRDFGGRLANEQFFGPGTRLTVL.